This TCR beta chain was observed in a study of cytomegalovirus exposure and HLA in healthy donors. Study background: Per a later analysis, the roughly 670 first-cohort and 120 or so validation repertoires shared one platform.

The donors were part of the validation cohort of some 120 subjects. That cohort was separate from the first cohort, which comprised 666 subjects. Germline V gene lookup returns CDR1 MNHEY and CDR2 SMNVEV (reference sequence). The J segment lost 2 bases and the V segment lost 4 bases, leaving 7 bases of the junction unmatched. This CDR3 is built from 16 residues. The protocol was immunoSEQ multiplex PCR, while the TCRdb copy is restricted to in-frame clones and leaves out a portion. The data contain about 200,000 clones, more than 75% of them singletons. Concerning this clone: Its specificity is not known.

Broader study findings: The investigators catalogued 150 to 200 TCR beta chains as cytomegalovirus-associated.

J is TRBJ1-1 and V is TRBV27; 10 bases map to TRBD1. The receptor was derived from a woman under 30 in good health and CMV-seronegative. The sample taken for sequencing was PBMCs. CDR3 amino acids: CASSYRQGAPNTEAFF. The CDR3 DNA reads TGTGCCAGCAGTTACAGACAGGGGGCACCTAACACTGAAGCTTTCTTT.